This paragraph covers one T cell receptor beta chain sequence. Its antigen is unknown. An Oncomine TCR Beta short-read assay was used to sequence the DNA from cultured CD4+ T cells. TCRdb re-called the PCR reads through MiXCR, storing one row per CDR3 protein. The repertoire holds over 10,000 distinct CDR3 sequences, with approximately 57% as singletons. This sample was taken from a study of vaccination and CD4 T cells after COVID-19. Study background: As a positive control, some control cultures were given a CEFX pool, while others were given an HIV-1 Nef pool or no peptide.

The study's findings and limits: For convalescent patients, a median about 86% of reactive clones surfaced exclusively after vaccination.

Trimming pared 8 bases from V and 4 bases from J, leaving 14 bases between. The CDR3 consists of 14 residues. The germline gives CDR1 LNHDA, CDR2 SQIVND (reference sequence). As for treatment: roughly ten-day PBMC culture with coronavirus spike peptide pools or control peptides (ViraFEST assay). Alongside approximately 10 IU/ml IL-2 and about 10 ug/ml peptide pools, PBMCs were cultured at roughly 2 million per well. The chain links TRBV19 to TRBJ2-2; maybe TRBD2 (6 bases). Sequenced material: CD4+ T cells from blood, cultured in vitro. The TCR originated in a human donor who had recovered from COVID-19. This CDR3 reads CASSGVFGTGELFF. DNA for the CDR3: TGTGCCAGTTCGGGGGTGTTCGGCACCGGGGAGCTGTTTTTT. Combining the CDR3 with reference TRBV19 and TRBJ2-2 gives the whole variable domain DGGITQSPKYLFRKEGQNVTLSCEQNLNHDAMYWYRQDPGQGLRLIYYSQIVNDFQKGDIAEGYSVSREKKESFPLTVTSAQKNPTAFYLCASSGVFGTGELFFGEGSRLTVL.